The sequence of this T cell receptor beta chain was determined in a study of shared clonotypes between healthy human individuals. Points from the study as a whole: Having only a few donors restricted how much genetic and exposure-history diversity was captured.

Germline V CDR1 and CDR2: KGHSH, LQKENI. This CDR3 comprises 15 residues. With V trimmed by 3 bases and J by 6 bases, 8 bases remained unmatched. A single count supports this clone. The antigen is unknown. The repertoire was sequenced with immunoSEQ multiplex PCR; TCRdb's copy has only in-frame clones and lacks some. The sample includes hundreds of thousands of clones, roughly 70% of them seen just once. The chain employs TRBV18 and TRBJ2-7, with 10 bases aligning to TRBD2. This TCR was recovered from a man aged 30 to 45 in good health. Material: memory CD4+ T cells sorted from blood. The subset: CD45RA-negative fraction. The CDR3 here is CASSPERGLAREQYF. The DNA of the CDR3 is TGTGCCAGCTCACCGGAGAGGGGACTAGCGCGCGAGCAGTACTTC.